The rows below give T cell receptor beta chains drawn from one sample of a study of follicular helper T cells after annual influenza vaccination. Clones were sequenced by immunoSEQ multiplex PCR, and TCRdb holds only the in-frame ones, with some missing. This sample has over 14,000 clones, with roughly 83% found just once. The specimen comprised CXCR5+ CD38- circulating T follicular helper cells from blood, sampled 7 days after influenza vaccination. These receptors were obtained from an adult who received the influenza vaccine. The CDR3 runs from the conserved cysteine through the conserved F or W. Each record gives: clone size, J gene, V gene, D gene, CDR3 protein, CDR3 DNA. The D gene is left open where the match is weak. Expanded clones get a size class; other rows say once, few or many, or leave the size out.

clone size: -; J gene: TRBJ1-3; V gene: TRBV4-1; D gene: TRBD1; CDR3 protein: CASSLRRDRVSGNTIYF; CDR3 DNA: TGCGCCAGCAGCCTACGAAGGGACAGGGTCTCTGGAAACACCATATATTTT
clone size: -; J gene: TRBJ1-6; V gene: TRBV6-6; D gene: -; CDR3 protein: CASSSRGGPNSPLHF; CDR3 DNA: TGTGCCAGCAGTTCCCGGGGGGGCCCCAATTCACCCCTCCACTTT
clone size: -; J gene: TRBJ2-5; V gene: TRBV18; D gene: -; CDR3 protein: CASSPLRQIQETQYF; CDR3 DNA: TGTGCCAGCTCACCACTGAGGCAGATTCAAGAGACCCAGTACTTC
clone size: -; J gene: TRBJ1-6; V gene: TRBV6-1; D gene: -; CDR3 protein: CASIQVLDSPLHF; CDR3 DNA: TGTGCCAGCATACAGGTCCTAGATTCACCCCTCCACTTT
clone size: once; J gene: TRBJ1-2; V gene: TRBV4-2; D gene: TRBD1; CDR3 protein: CASGQGDNYGYTF; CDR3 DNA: TGTGCCAGCGGACAGGGAGATAACTATGGCTACACCTTC
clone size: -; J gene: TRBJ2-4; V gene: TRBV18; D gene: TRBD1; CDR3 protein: CASSPQGSRGRHIQYF; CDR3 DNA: TGTGCCAGCTCACCACAGGGTTCCAGGGGGCGGCACATTCAGTACTTC
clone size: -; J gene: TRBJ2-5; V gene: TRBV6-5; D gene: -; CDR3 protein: CASTFGYQETQYF; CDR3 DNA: TGTGCCAGCACCTTCGGGTACCAAGAGACCCAGTACTTC
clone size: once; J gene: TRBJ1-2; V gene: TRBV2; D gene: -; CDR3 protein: CASSAKWAINGYTF; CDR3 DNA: TGTGCCAGCAGCGCTAAGTGGGCCATCAATGGCTACACCTTC
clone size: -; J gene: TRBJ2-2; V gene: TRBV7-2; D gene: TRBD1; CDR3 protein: CASSLDRVITGELFF; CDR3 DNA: TGTGCCAGCAGCCTAGACAGGGTAATCACCGGGGAGCTGTTTTTT
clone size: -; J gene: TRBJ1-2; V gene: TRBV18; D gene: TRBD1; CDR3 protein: CASKPRTGEDYYGYTF; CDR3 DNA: TGTGCCAGCAAACCTCGGACAGGGGAGGACTACTATGGCTACACCTTC
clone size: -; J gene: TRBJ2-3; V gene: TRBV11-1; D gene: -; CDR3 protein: CASSRRQGTDTQYF; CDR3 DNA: TGTGCCAGCAGCCGGAGACAGGGCACAGATACGCAGTATTTT
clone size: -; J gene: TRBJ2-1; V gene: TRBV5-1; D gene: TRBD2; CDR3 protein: CASSLGATGLPRDEQFF; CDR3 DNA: TGCGCCAGCAGCTTGGGGGCGACGGGACTACCGAGGGATGAGCAGTTCTTC
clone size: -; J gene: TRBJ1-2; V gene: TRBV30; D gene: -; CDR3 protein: CAWSVDGRVRGYTF; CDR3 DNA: TGTGCCTGGAGTGTAGATGGCAGGGTACGTGGCTACACCTTC
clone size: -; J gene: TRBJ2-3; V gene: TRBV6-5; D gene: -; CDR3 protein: CASTRSSLTDTQYF; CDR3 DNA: TGTGCCAGCACCCGTAGCTCCTTGACAGATACGCAGTATTTT
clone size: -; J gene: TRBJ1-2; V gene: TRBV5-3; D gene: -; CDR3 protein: CARSRQTAFTLYGYTF; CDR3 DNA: TGTGCCAGAAGCCGACAGACTGCTTTTACCCTTTATGGCTACACCTTC
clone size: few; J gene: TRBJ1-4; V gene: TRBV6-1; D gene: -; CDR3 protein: CASSEVDSQKLFF; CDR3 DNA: TGTGCCAGCAGTGAAGTGGACAGCCAAAAACTGTTTTTT
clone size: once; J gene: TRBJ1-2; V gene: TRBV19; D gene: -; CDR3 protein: CASSIRRDYGYTF; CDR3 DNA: TGTGCCAGTAGTATCCGCAGGGACTATGGCTACACCTTC